The next 15 T cell receptor beta chains were all read from a single sample in a study of blood T cell repertoires in COVID-19. Profiling relied on immunoSEQ multiplex PCR, and the TCRdb table lists in-frame clones only, not all of them. The sample has 350,000 to 400,000 clones, approximately 89% seen once. Sequencing was carried out using PBMCs or T cells enriched from blood (not recorded which). The source of these receptors is a woman in her thirties or forties who had been exposed to COVID-19.

The CDR3 loop reads CATSGRATTGTDTQYF. CDR3 coding DNA: TGTGCCACCAGTGGACGGGCCACCACGGGAACAGATACGCAGTATTTT. The V and J genes are TRBV24-1 and TRBJ2-3; D perhaps matches TRBD2 (5 bases). The germline V gene encodes CDR1 KGHDR and CDR2 SFDVKD. CDR3 length: 16 amino acids. V dropped 5 bases and J dropped 3 bases, with 17 bases sitting between them.

The chain is built from TRBV14 and TRBJ1-6; 7 bases line up with TRBD1. In germline, CDR1 is SGHDN, CDR2 FVKESK. CDR3 length equals 16 residues. J lost 4 bases, V lost 5 bases, and 8 bases had no gene match. The CDR3, as DNA: TGTGCCAGCAGCTTGGGACAGCCGTATTATAATTCACCCCTCCACTTT. Amino acid sequence: CASSLGQPYYNSPLHF. Full variable domain (rest looked up from reference TRBV14 and TRBJ1-6): EAGVTQFPSHSVIEKGQTVTLRCDPISGHDNLYWYRRVMGKEIKFLLHFVKESKQDESGMPNNRFLAERTGGTYSTLKVQPAELEDSGVYFCASSLGQPYYNSPLHFGNGTRLTVT.

This chain joins TRBV14 and TRBJ2-3; D might be TRBD1 (7 bases). The V gene's germline CDR1 is SGHDN and CDR2 FVKESK. This CDR3 has 15 residues. The V end was cut by 4 bases, the J end by 1 base, with 12 bases between. This chain's CDR3 is CASSPDRRGTDTQYF. The CDR3 DNA reads as TGTGCCAGCAGCCCGGACAGGAGGGGCACAGATACGCAGTATTTT.

This chain connects TRBV19 to TRBJ1-5; no firm D call. CDR1 is LNHDA and CDR2 is SQIVND in the germline V gene (reference sequence). CDR3 length: 14 residues. Trimming took 6 bases from V and 9 from J, leaving 18 bases between them. The CDR3, as DNA: TGTGCCAGTAGCGGTGAGCTCCTTGGGAGGCCCCAGCATTTT. The encoded protein is CASSGELLGRPQHF. Full variable domain (remainder filled in from reference TRBV19 and TRBJ1-5): DGGITQSPKYLFRKEGQNVTLSCEQNLNHDAMYWYRQDPGQGLRLIYYSQIVNDFQKGDIAEGYSVSREKKESFPLTVTSAQKNPTAFYLCASSGELLGRPQHFGDGTRLSIL.

V usage is TRBV18 and J usage is TRBJ2-1; 7 nucleotides agree with TRBD1. Germline CDR1 KGHSH, CDR2 LQKENI. The CDR3 extends over 14 amino acids. The J segment lost 6 bases and the V segment lost 8 bases, leaving 10 bases of the junction unmatched. CDR3 in amino acids: CASTGVLRANEQFF. CDR3 sequence (DNA): TGTGCCAGCACAGGGGTCCTAAGGGCCAATGAGCAGTTCTTC.

The chain is built from TRBV28 and TRBJ1-4, with D unclear. The CDR3 length is 12 residues. The germline V and J ends were trimmed by 4 bases and 8 bases, with 8 bases remaining between them. Germline V lookup: CDR1 MDHEN, CDR2 SYDVKM. The DNA for the CDR3 is TGTGCCAGCAGTTGGGCGGGGGAAAAACTGTTTTTT. It codes for CASSWAGEKLFF.

This chain links TRBV29-1 with TRBJ1-1, with 7 bases fitting TRBD1. The CDR3 totals 13 residues. The V gene end was trimmed by 7 bases and the J gene end by 1 base; junction bases not matched to a gene: 6. Per the germline V gene, CDR1 is SQVTM and CDR2 is ANQGSEA. The CDR3: CSAQGGTNTEAFF. CDR3 nucleotides: TGCAGCGCCCAGGGGGGAACGAACACTGAAGCTTTCTTT.

The V and J genes are TRBV30 and TRBJ2-5, with D possibly being TRBD2 (7 bases). V lost 0 bases and J 4 bases, leaving 12 bases between the germline ends. The germline V gene has CDR1 GTSNPN and CDR2 SVGIG (reference sequence). The CDR3 is 14 residues long. The CDR3 DNA sequence: TGTGCCTGGAGTGTAGGGGGGGCTGTAGAGACCCAGTACTTC. Translation: CAWSVGGAVETQYF. The whole variable domain, filled in from reference TRBV30 and TRBJ2-5, reads SQTIHQWPATLVQPVGSPLSLECTVEGTSNPNLYWYRQAAGRGLQLLFYSVGIGQISSEVPQNLSASRPQDRQFILSSKKLLLSDSGFYLCAWSVGGAVETQYFGPGTRLLVL.

The gene calls are TRBV19 and TRBJ1-3; D possibly corresponds to TRBD1 (5 bases). Germline lookup yields CDR1 LNHDA and CDR2 SQIVND (reference sequence). There are 18 residues in the CDR3. Trimming removed 3 bases from V and 0 bases from J, with 18 bases in between. In nucleotides, the CDR3 is TGTGCCAGTAGTATCTTGGCTGGACAAGGTATCTCTGGAAACACCATATATTTT. Protein: CASSILAGQGISGNTIYF.

The rearrangement uses TRBV7-9 and TRBJ2-1, with TRBD2 matching 14 bases. Germline CDR1 and CDR2: SEHNR and FQNEAQ (reference sequence). CDR3 length: 16 residues. The V segment lost 10 bases and the J segment 8 bases; nucleotides outside the gene matches: 13. Here the CDR3 reads CAIHRRLAGGRDEQFF. The CDR3 bases are TGTGCCATCCATCGTCGACTAGCGGGGGGGAGAGATGAGCAGTTCTTC.

The rearrangement uses TRBV29-1 and TRBJ2-7; tentatively, D is TRBD2 (5 bases). V shed 2 bases and J shed 1 base, with 9 bases lying between them. This CDR3 is 13 amino acids long. Germline CDR1 SQVTM, CDR2 ANQGSEA. The CDR3 spells CSVENPGSYEQYF. CDR3 coding DNA: TGCAGCGTTGAAAACCCGGGATCCTACGAGCAGTACTTC.

The chain carries TRBV9 and TRBJ2-2; TRBD1 aligns across 9 bases. Germline V gene lookup returns CDR1 SGDLS and CDR2 YYNGEE. The V segment lost 3 bases and the J segment 4 bases; nucleotides outside the gene matches: 4. This CDR3 has 15 residues. The CDR3 sequence: CASSDRGLSTGELFF. In DNA, the CDR3 is TGTGCCAGCAGCGACAGGGGGCTGAGCACCGGGGAGCTGTTTTTT.

The CDR3 DNA is TGTGCCAGCAGCCAAGCAGGGGGCTTTGGTGAAAAACTGTTTTTT. This encodes CASSQAGGFGEKLFF. The chain recombines TRBV3-1 (or the pseudogene TRBV3-2) with TRBJ1-4; 8 bases match TRBD1. The CDR3 spans 15 residues. V lost 1 base to trimming and J lost 7 bases; unmatched junction nucleotides: 5. Germline lookup yields CDR1 LGHDT and CDR2 YNNKEL (reference sequence).

V usage is TRBV14 and J usage is TRBJ2-5; 9 positions match TRBD2. Germline-derived CDR1 and CDR2 are SGHDN and FVKESK. Trimming took 0 bases from V and 1 from J; bases not matched to a gene: 6. This CDR3 is 17 amino acids long. This CDR3 is CASSQDLLAGTQETQYF. In nucleotides, the CDR3 is TGTGCCAGCAGCCAAGATTTGCTAGCGGGGACCCAAGAGACCCAGTACTTC.

This sequence joins TRBV7-8 and TRBJ2-7, with TRBD1 matching 9 bases. The ends lost 4 bases at V and 2 bases at J; junction bases unmatched: 6. Germline values: CDR1 SGHVS, CDR2 FQNEAQ. This CDR3 is 15 amino acids long. CDR3 coding DNA: TGTGCCAGCAGCTCAACAGGGGGCGCGACCTACGAGCAGTACTTC. Protein product: CASSSTGGATYEQYF.